The following is a TCR beta chain sequence with its context. The CDR3 sequence is 14 residues long. V lost 5 bases, J lost 2 bases, and 13 bases lay in between. Germline V gene data show CDR1 as LNHDA and CDR2 as SQIVND (reference sequence). In the PCR, 60 Vbeta and 13 Jbeta primers were used. The protocol was immunoSEQ multiplex PCR, while the TCRdb copy is restricted to in-frame clones and leaves out a portion. The sample data list tens of thousands of clones. This entry belongs to a study of cytomegalovirus exposure and HLA in healthy donors. Across the study: Genotyping showed roughly 77% of roughly 390 donors falling in the Caucasian-associated ancestry cluster.

The material sequenced was PBMCs. The clonotype originates from a woman aged 25 to 39 in good health and CMV-seropositive. V is TRBV19 and J is TRBJ2-7; maybe TRBD2 (6 bases). CDR3 sequence (DNA): TGTGCCAGTAGTCCGATAGCGGATGCCTACGAGCAGTACTTC. Translation gives CASSPIADAYEQYF.